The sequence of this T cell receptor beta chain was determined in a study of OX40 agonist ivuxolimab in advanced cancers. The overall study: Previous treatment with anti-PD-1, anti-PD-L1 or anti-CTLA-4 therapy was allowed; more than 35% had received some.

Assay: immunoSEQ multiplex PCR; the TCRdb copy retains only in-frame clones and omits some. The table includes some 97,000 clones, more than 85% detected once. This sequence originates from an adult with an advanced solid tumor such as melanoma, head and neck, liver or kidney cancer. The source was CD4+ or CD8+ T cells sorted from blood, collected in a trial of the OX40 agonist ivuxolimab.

The CDR3 DNA sequence: TGCGCCAGCAGCTTGATGACGGGAGAGGACGAGCAGTACTTC. Amino acid sequence: CASSLMTGEDEQYF. This sequence joins TRBV5-1 and TRBJ2-7; tentatively, D is TRBD2 (6 bases). Germline CDR1 SGHRS, CDR2 YFSETQ. The CDR3 length is 14 residues. V was trimmed by 1 base and J by 5 bases, leaving 13 bases between them.